Here is one T cell receptor (beta chain) with its context. What it binds is unknown. The data belong to a study of cytomegalovirus exposure and HLA in healthy donors. The trim removed 5 bases at V and 5 bases at J, leaving 16 bases unmatched. The CDR3 length is 19 residues. From germline, CDR1 is SEHNR and CDR2 FQNEAQ (reference sequence). Whole-study results and caveats: TCR beta chains numbering more than 150 were designated cytomegalovirus-associated. Donors belonging to an Asian-associated ancestry cluster reportedly showed fewer N-insertions in productive TCRs than the roughly 670-donor mean, according to what a later analysis found. Most TCRs appeared rarely, but some public TCRs recurred in many donors.

Researchers ran the PCR with 60 Vbeta and 13 Jbeta primers. Measured with immunoSEQ multiplex PCR; TCRdb has only the in-frame clones, and not every one. The sample carries over 110,000 clones, 75% to 80% recorded once. This sequence joins TRBV7-9 and TRBJ2-5, with 14 nucleotides matching TRBD2. Sequencing was carried out using PBMCs. This TCR came from a woman between 35 and 50 years old in good health and CMV-seropositive. The CDR3 bases are TGTGCCAGCAGCCGTTCTAGAGCGACTAGCGGGAGGGCGGGCGAGACCCAGTACTTC. It encodes CASSRSRATSGRAGETQYF.